The 22 T cell receptor beta chains below all came from one sample that was sequenced in a study of T cells in Graves' hyperthyroidism and ophthalmopathy. The CDR3 regions of TCR beta were amplified from RNA transcripts. HTBI primers were the set used in a first-round RT-PCR of the TCR CDR3. TCRdb fed the multiplex PCR reads into MiXCR, producing one record per CDR3 protein. The sample holds 500,000 to 600,000 distinct CDR3 sequences, 40% to 55% seen once. The sample was peripheral blood or thyroid tissue (not recorded which). The source of these receptors is a woman younger than 35 with Graves' hyperthyroidism.

This clonotype was counted many times. The chain has TRBV24-1 and TRBJ2-2; 8 bases align to TRBD1. The germline gives CDR1 KGHDR, CDR2 SFDVKD. After removal of 9 bases from V and 10 bases from J, the junction contained 6 bases not matched to a gene. The CDR3 spans 12 residues. The CDR3 loop is CATQDRAEELFF. The DNA for the CDR3 is TGTGCCACCCAGGACAGGGCGGAGGAGCTGTTTTTT.

This chain joins TRBV5-4 and TRBJ2-1; 7 bases line up with TRBD2. Germline CDR1 and CDR2: SGHNT and YYREEE (reference sequence). CDR3 length: 15 amino acids. The junction had 3 bases not matched to a gene; V was cut back by 2 bases and J by 1 base. CDR3 residues: CASSFGGRSYNEQFF. For the CDR3, the DNA is TGTGCCAGCAGCTTTGGCGGGAGATCCTACAATGAGCAGTTCTTC.

This clonotype was detected ten times or more. The chain recombines TRBV19 with TRBJ1-1; tentative D call: TRBD1 (5 bases). Trimming left V 6 bases short and J 4 bases short, with 21 bases between. Germline lookup yields CDR1 LNHDA and CDR2 SQIVND (reference sequence). This CDR3 spans 16 amino acids. The CDR3: CASRLKGVMGVTEAFF. CDR3 in DNA: TGTGCCAGTAGGCTAAAGGGCGTGATGGGGGTCACTGAAGCTTTCTTT.

This clonotype has just a few counts. This chain uses TRBV6-5 with TRBJ2-2; 9 bases align to TRBD1. With 5 bases clipped from V and 3 bases from J, the junction kept 4 bases outside the gene matches. CDR3 length equals 15 residues. Per germline, CDR1 MNHEY and CDR2 SVGAGI. The CDR3 sequence is CASSPGQGDTGELFF. CDR3 in DNA: TGTGCCAGCAGTCCGGGACAGGGCGACACCGGGGAGCTGTTTTTT.

The gene calls are TRBV20-1 and TRBJ1-5; unclear D gene. This CDR3 has 14 residues. CDR1 is DFQATT, CDR2 SNEGSKA, per germline (reference sequence). Trimming cost V 6 bases and J 0 bases, with 12 bases left between them. DNA of the CDR3: TGCAGTGCCAGCAGGACGGATAGCAATCAGCCCCAGCATTTT. Amino acids: CSASRTDSNQPQHF.

In its sample, this clonotype was seen many times. The gene calls are TRBV6-5 and TRBJ2-5; 7 nucleotides agree with TRBD2. Germline trimming cut 5 bases from V and 5 bases from J; bases unmatched to any gene: 17. The CDR3 has 17 amino acids. Germline V gene data show CDR1 as MNHEY and CDR2 as SVGAGI. The CDR3 sequence: CASSLRLAHTREETQYF. CDR3 bases: TGTGCCAGCAGTCTTAGACTAGCACACACGAGGGAGGAGACCCAGTACTTC.

This clonotype was detected many times. The chain couples TRBV5-1 to TRBJ2-7; D tentatively reads TRBD1 or TRBD2 (6 bases each). Germline CDR1 reads SGHRS; CDR2 reads YFSETQ. This CDR3 is built from 15 residues. Trimming took off 3 bases at V and 0 bases at J, with 13 bases between the two ends. The CDR3 loop is CASSWGAALSYEQYF. CDR3 in DNA: TGCGCCAGCAGCTGGGGGGCAGCACTCTCCTACGAGCAGTACTTC.

The chain uses TRBV5-1 and TRBJ2-3; the match to TRBD2 covers 7 bases. Germline assignment: CDR1 SGHRS and CDR2 YFSETQ. This CDR3 spans 16 amino acids. V gave up 0 bases and J gave up 1 base; unmatched junction bases: 5. CDR3 sequence reads: CASSLVAGAGTDTQYF. For the CDR3, the DNA is TGCGCCAGCAGCTTGGTTGCGGGAGCTGGCACAGATACGCAGTATTTT.

The rearrangement links TRBV12-3 or TRBV12-4 to TRBJ2-5, with TRBD1 as a possible D gene (6 bases). Trimming took off 8 bases at V and 4 bases at J, with 11 bases between the two ends. The CDR3 consists of 12 residues. The DNA of the CDR3 is TGTGCCAGCGCAGCACAGGGAGAGACCCAGTACTTC. Its translation is CASAAQGETQYF.

This clonotype has ten or more counts. The chain joins TRBV19 to TRBJ2-6, with D possibly matching TRBD1 (6 bases). This CDR3 comprises 16 residues. Germline CDR1 reads LNHDA; CDR2 reads SQIVND (reference sequence). V lost 4 bases, J lost 4 bases, and 14 bases lay in between. CDR3 DNA: TGTGCCAGTAGTACTCAAAGGACAGTGGGGGCCAACGTCCTGACTTTC. It is translated as CASSTQRTVGANVLTF.

The chain carries TRBV10-3 and TRBJ1-5; D ambiguous. From germline, CDR1 is ENHRY and CDR2 SYGVKD. CDR3 length: 12 amino acids. Trimming stripped 5 bases from V and 5 bases from J, with 7 bases between. CDR3 nucleotides: TGTGCCATCAGTCGGCGGGATCAGCCCCAGCATTTT. It is translated as CAISRRDQPQHF.

The chain joins TRBV4-2 to TRBJ2-7; 8 nucleotides agree with TRBD1. Germline CDR1 is LGHNA and CDR2 is YNFKEQ. The trim removed 10 bases at V and 2 bases at J, leaving 4 bases unmatched. The CDR3 runs 12 residues. DNA for the CDR3: TGTGCCAACCGGACAGGGCCCTACGAGCAGTACTTC. It translates to CANRTGPYEQYF.

This clonotype was picked up many times. The rearrangement joins TRBV7-2 to TRBJ1-1; D unresolved. Germline V gene lookup returns CDR1 SGHTA and CDR2 FQGNSA. The CDR3 consists of 15 residues. The V end lost 1 base, the J end lost 0 bases, and 9 bases lay between the germline ends. The CDR3 sequence: CASSLGRSMNTEAFF. The CDR3 DNA sequence: TGTGCCAGCAGCTTAGGACGGTCTATGAACACTGAAGCTTTCTTT.

Note on this clonotype: A much larger clonotype is one base distant, so this may be a read error. This chain uses TRBV12-3 or TRBV12-4 with TRBJ2-1, with D perhaps assigned TRBD1 or TRBD2 (5 bases each). CDR3 length: 15 amino acids. The CDR3 nucleotides are TGTGCCAGCAGATCTCCGGGACCCCTCTTCAATGAGCGGTTCTTC. This translates into CASRSPGPLFNERFF.

In its sample, this clonotype was seen a few times. This chain uses TRBV7-9 with TRBJ2-7; D may be TRBD1 (5 bases). Judging by the DNA end, TRBJ2-1 fits better; the J call may be wrong. This CDR3 is 11 amino acids long. Germline lookup yields CDR1 SEHNR and CDR2 FQNEAQ (reference sequence). CDR3 region: CASVTGAEQFF. The CDR3 nucleotides read TGTGCCAGTGTCACAGGTGCTGAGCAGTTCTTC.

This chain connects TRBV20-1 to TRBJ1-6, with TRBD1 identical over 7 bases. The germline V gene has CDR1 DFQATT and CDR2 SNEGSKA (reference sequence). J was trimmed by 3 bases and V by 2 bases; bases with no gene match: 4. This CDR3 region has 15 residues. The CDR3 region is CSARQDRNYNSPLHF. CDR3 DNA: TGCAGTGCTAGACAGGACAGGAACTATAATTCACCCCTCCACTTT.

This clonotype appeared many times. The chain joins TRBV19 to TRBJ2-2; the D is unclear. Looked up from germline, CDR1 is LNHDA and CDR2 is SQIVND (reference sequence). This CDR3 region has 14 residues. V was clipped by 8 bases and J by 0 bases, with 10 bases between them. CDR3 protein: CASCNRPNTGELFF. CDR3 in DNA: TGTGCCAGTTGTAACAGACCGAACACCGGGGAGCTGTTTTTT.

This clonotype was seen ten or more times. The rearrangement links TRBV6-5 to TRBJ2-7; maybe TRBD1 (6 bases). V was pared by 6 bases and J by 9 bases, with 15 bases between. Germline V gene data show CDR1 as MNHEY and CDR2 as SVGAGI. The CDR3 is 12 amino acids. CDR3 DNA sequence: TGTGCCAGCAGCTCAATTGACAGGACGCAGTACTTC. Protein: CASSSIDRTQYF.

This clonotype came up many times. The chain combines TRBV20-1 with TRBJ2-7; 10 bases line up with TRBD2. The CDR3 length is 20 residues. With 3 bases clipped from V and 6 bases from J, the junction kept 26 bases outside the gene matches. Germline CDR1 DFQATT, CDR2 SNEGSKA (reference sequence). CDR3 DNA sequence: TGCAGTGCTAGGGGAGGGGTTGGTGGTCTAGCGGGAGTTCGGGCCGGCGAGCAGTACTTC. Its translation is CSARGGVGGLAGVRAGEQYF.

With regard to this clonotype: A much larger clone lies one base from this, so it may be a read error. The chain employs TRBV19 and TRBJ2-7; 9 bases are a match to TRBD2. This CDR3 is built from 15 residues. Unmatched junction bases numbered 4, after V lost 4 bases and J lost 0 bases. The V gene's germline CDR1 is LNHDA and CDR2 SQIVND (reference sequence). CDR3: CASSTDSGSSYEQYF. CDR3 coding DNA: TGTGCCAGTAGTACAGATAGCGGGAGCTCCTACGAGCAGTACTTC.

This chain connects TRBV14 to TRBJ2-1; 7 bases match TRBD2. The CDR3 extends over 14 amino acids. V lost 5 bases, J lost 7 bases, and 8 bases stayed unmatched. CDR1 and CDR2 from the germline V gene are SGHDN and FVKESK. In DNA form, the CDR3 reads TGTGCCAGCAGCAAACTGGCGGGAGCAAATGAGCAGTTCTTC. Protein: CASSKLAGANEQFF.

This clonotype was observed at least ten times. The V call is TRBV7-2, the J call TRBJ2-7, with 8 bases fitting TRBD2. The CDR3 runs 14 residues. Germline-derived CDR1 and CDR2 are SGHTA and FQGNSA. V shed 5 bases, J shed 1 base, and the junction held 4 bases outside the gene matches. The CDR3 DNA reads as TGTGCCAGCAGCGAGCGGGAGCGTTCCTACGAGCAGTACTTC. It is translated as CASSERERSYEQYF.